In this sample, the clone carrying this T cell receptor beta chain turned up a few times. Authors' processing steps: Reference gene primer amplification gave nucleated cell count estimates. Only in-frame clones appear in the TCRdb table, and some are missing; sequencing was by immunoSEQ multiplex PCR. The D gene and trimming were derived from the DNA, and the V and J assignments and clone size from that table. The data hold approximately 96,000 clones, with about 85% observed a single time. The data originate from a study of blood T cell repertoires in COVID-19. Overall study: The samples span acute and convalescent COVID-19 from the United States, Italy and Spain. The cDNA or gDNA used as material had been derived from T cells, B-cell-depleted T cells, or PBMCs.

The V gene lost 2 bases and the J gene lost 4 bases, with 8 bases spanning the gap. This CDR3 spans 13 amino acids. Germline-derived CDR1 and CDR2 are MDHEN and SYDVKM. The rearrangement uses TRBV28 and TRBJ1-2; the D is unclear. This TCR came from an elderly woman with acute or convalescent COVID-19. Sequencing used peripheral blood. The CDR3 DNA follows: TGTGCCAGCAGTTTAAGAGTCTTCTATGGCTACACCTTC. Its translation: CASSLRVFYGYTF.